Included here is one T cell receptor beta chain sequence, with context. The germline CDR1 and CDR2 sequences are MNHEY and SVGAGI. Trimming shortened V by 6 bases and J by 3 bases, and 12 bases separated the two germline ends. The CDR3 length is 14 residues. Assay used: immunoSEQ multiplex PCR; TCRdb lists only in-frame clones, some missing. The sample carries about 210,000 clones, 65% to 90% recorded once. This record comes from a study of blood T cell repertoires in COVID-19. Sequencing was done on a sample of peripheral blood. The source is a man aged 40-55 years who had recovered from COVID-19. The chain combines TRBV6-5 with TRBJ2-1, with a weak D call TRBD2 (6 bases). This chain's CDR3 is CASSRGAVYNEQFF. The CDR3 DNA sequence: TGTGCCAGCAGCCGCGGGGCCGTCTACAATGAGCAGTTCTTC.